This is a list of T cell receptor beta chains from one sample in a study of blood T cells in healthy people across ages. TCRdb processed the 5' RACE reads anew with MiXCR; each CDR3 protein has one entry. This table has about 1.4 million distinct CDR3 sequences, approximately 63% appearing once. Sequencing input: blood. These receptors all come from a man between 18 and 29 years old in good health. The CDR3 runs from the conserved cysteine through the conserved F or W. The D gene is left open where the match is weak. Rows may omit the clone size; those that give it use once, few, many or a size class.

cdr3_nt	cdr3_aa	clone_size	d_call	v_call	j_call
TGCAGTGCTAGCGGTCAGGGGATATGGACGCAGTATTTT	CSASGQGIWTQYF	few	-	TRBV20-1	TRBJ2-3
TGTGCCAGCAGTCCCTCGGGACAGATCTACGAGCAGTACTTC	CASSPSGQIYEQYF	few	TRBD1	TRBV27	TRBJ2-7
TGCGCCAGCAGCTTGGGTAGGGAGAATGAGCAGTTCTTC	CASSLGRENEQFF	few	-	TRBV5-1	TRBJ2-1
TGTGCCAGCAGTTTACTTGCGCGGGGGATGAACACTGAAGCTTTCTTT	CASSLLARGMNTEAFF	-	-	TRBV28	TRBJ1-1
TGTGCCAGCAGCTTGGGAGGGGGGACCCTCAAGGAAAAACTGTTTTTT	CASSLGGGTLKEKLFF	-	-	TRBV5-4	TRBJ1-4
TGTGCCAGCAGCCCTAATCACCCGGGACAGGGGGCGCCTGGATCACCCCTCCACTTT	CASSPNHPGQGAPGSPLHF	-	TRBD1	TRBV3-1	TRBJ1-6
TGCAGTGCTACGGGGGTTCGAGCGTACCAAGAGACCCAGTACTTC	CSATGVRAYQETQYF	few	-	TRBV20-1	TRBJ2-5
TGTGCCAGCCTCCGGGACGTTCTGGGAGTTGAGACCCAGTACTTC	CASLRDVLGVETQYF	-	-	TRBV25-1	TRBJ2-5
TGTGCCAGCAGCTTAGTACCGGTTGTCCTCAGCGGGTTGAGTGGAGATACGCAGTATTTT	CASSLVPVVLSGLSGDTQYF	few	-	TRBV11-2	TRBJ2-3
TGTGCCATCAAGGGGGAGACGGGAGACTACGAGCAGTACTTC	CAIKGETGDYEQYF	few	-	TRBV10-3	TRBJ2-7
TGTGCCAGCAGTTACTCGGGGGAGGGGGAGCGGGAGGATTTCTACAATGAGCAGTTCTTC	CASSYSGEGEREDFYNEQFF	-	TRBD2	TRBV6-2/TRBV6-3	TRBJ2-1
TGTGCCAGCAGCTGGGACAGATACTATGGCTACACCTTC	CASSWDRYYGYTF	-	TRBD1	TRBV7-2	TRBJ1-2
TGTGCCAGCAGCCCCCTGGACAACCCCGACGTTAACTATGGCTACACCTTC	CASSPLDNPDVNYGYTF	-	-	TRBV14	TRBJ1-2
TGTGCCAGCAGCGTTACTAGCGGGGGAACCTACGAGCAGTACTTC	CASSVTSGGTYEQYF	-	TRBD2	TRBV9	TRBJ2-7
TGTGCCAGCAGTTACGAGGCAGGTAGCTCCTACGAGCAGTACTTC	CASSYEAGSSYEQYF	-	-	TRBV6-5	TRBJ2-7
TGTGCCAGCAGCCAACGGGAGGGAGCAGAGACCCAGTACTTC	CASSQREGAETQYF	once	TRBD2	TRBV3-1	TRBJ2-5
TGTGCCAGCAGCGTAGAGGCTAGCGCCCACAATGAGCAGTTCTTC	CASSVEASAHNEQFF	-	-	TRBV9	TRBJ2-1
TGTGCCAGCAGCCAACAACGCGTCTCCTTCTCCTACAATGAGCAGTTCTTC	CASSQQRVSFSYNEQFF	-	-	TRBV4-2	TRBJ2-1
TGTGCCAGCAGCTTTAGGGGGAGTTCAGATGCGCAGTATTTT	CASSFRGSSDAQYF	-	-	TRBV11-2	TRBJ2-3
TGTGCCAGCAGCCAAGAAAAGGCAATCGCCGAGCAGTACTTC	CASSQEKAIAEQYF	-	-	TRBV4-2	TRBJ2-7
TGCAGTGCTAGGAGGGAGCGCGGTGAGCAGTTCTTC	CSARRERGEQFF	-	-	TRBV20-1	TRBJ2-1
TGTGCCAGCCAAGCGGGCAGGCAGCCCCAGCATTTT	CASQAGRQPQHF	-	-	TRBV6-6	TRBJ1-5
TGTGCCAGCAGTTTAACGGGGCATAACTATGGCTACACCTTC	CASSLTGHNYGYTF	-	-	TRBV12-3/TRBV12-4	TRBJ1-2